The sequence of this T cell receptor (beta chain) was determined in a study of early T cells in non-severe SARS-CoV-2 infection. The TCR library protocol attached unique molecular identifiers to the individual cDNA molecules. In TCRdb, the 5' RACE reads were re-called with MiXCR into one record per CDR3 protein. Of more than 85,000 distinct CDR3 sequences detected, over 15% appear once; the ten largest clones hold 1.3%. Overall study results and limits: Reliance on VDJdb matching favored anti-spike CD8 responses; private and CD4 specificities were missed.

Remarks on this clonotype: What it recognizes is unknown.

The sequencing input was whole blood. The source of this sequence is an adult who was a healthcare worker with PCR-confirmed SARS-CoV-2 infection or an uninfected control (not recorded which).

Here the CDR3 DNA reads TGTGCCATCAGTGAGTCGGGGGACAGCCTAGCCAAAAACATTCAGTACTTC. Translating it yields CAISESGDSLAKNIQYF. The chain uses TRBV10-3 and TRBJ2-4; TRBD1 matches at 7 bases. CDR3 size: 17 residues. The V and J ends lost 0 bases and 0 bases, in that order; junction bases with no gene match: 5. Germline assignment: CDR1 ENHRY and CDR2 SYGVKD.